These T cell receptor beta chains were read from a single sample in a study of T cell responses to AZD1222 COVID-19 vaccine. TCRdb's table, derived via immunoSEQ multiplex PCR, lists solely in-frame clones and lacks some. The table lists around 150,000 clones. What was sequenced was peripheral blood. The receptors stem from an adult in good health. The CDR3 runs from the conserved cysteine through the conserved F or W. D genes are given only for firm matches.

d_gene	j_gene	v_gene	CDR3nt	CDR3aa
NA	TRBJ2-3	TRBV29-1	TGCAGCCCACCAGCAGTGGCCACAGATACGCAGTATTTT	CSPPAVATDTQYF
NA	TRBJ2-3	TRBV30	TGTGCCTGGAGTACGGTCACAGATACGCAGTATTTT	CAWSTVTDTQYF
NA	TRBJ1-1	TRBV5-1	TGCGCCAGCAGCAGTCCGGACGGCAACACTGAAGCTTTCTTT	CASSSPDGNTEAFF
TRBD1	TRBJ2-1	TRBV2	TGTGCCAGCAGGAGGGGGCGTACAATTGAGCAGTTCTTC	CASRRGRTIEQFF
NA	TRBJ2-1	TRBV29-1	TGCAGCGTTGAATCTGGGGCGAGCTCCTACAATGAGCAGTTCTTC	CSVESGASSYNEQFF
TRBD1	TRBJ1-2	TRBV29-1	TGCAGCTCCGACAGGGACGGCTACACCTTC	CSSDRDGYTF
NA	TRBJ1-1	TRBV2	TGTGCCAGCAGTGAAAGGACAGTTCAGAACACTGAAGCTTTCTTT	CASSERTVQNTEAFF
NA	TRBJ1-2	TRBV27	TGTGCCAGCAGTTTTTTGGGGGGCGGGGATGGCTACACCTTC	CASSFLGGGDGYTF
NA	TRBJ2-7	TRBV7-2	TGTGCCAGCAGCTTAGGATCTTACGAGCAGTACTTC	CASSLGSYEQYF
NA	TRBJ2-5	TRBV5-1	TGCGCCAGCAGATACGACACGGGCCCGCAGTACTTC	CASRYDTGPQYF
TRBD1	TRBJ1-2	TRBV29-1	TGCAGCGCCTCGGGACAGGGGAAAGGCGGCTACACCTTC	CSASGQGKGGYTF
TRBD1	TRBJ2-2	TRBV14	TGTGCCAGCAGCTCCAGGACAGGTTCCACCGGGGAGCTGTTTTTT	CASSSRTGSTGELFF
NA	TRBJ2-7	TRBV9	TGTGCCAGCAGCCCCCTGGGAAGCTCCTACGAGCAGTACTTC	CASSPLGSSYEQYF
TRBD1	TRBJ2-7	TRBV6-5	TGTGCCAGCAGGACACCAGGGGGCGCGGACGAGCAGTACTTC	CASRTPGGADEQYF
TRBD2	TRBJ2-3	TRBV28	TGTGCCAGCAGTTTGATAGCGGGGGCGGGGGATACGCAGTATTTT	CASSLIAGAGDTQYF
TRBD1	TRBJ1-2	TRBV19	TGTGCCAGTAGTATAGTGGCAGGGGGAGGCTATGGCTACACCTTC	CASSIVAGGGYGYTF
TRBD1	TRBJ1-1	TRBV19	TGTGCCAGTAATCAACAGGGGGCCACAATGAACACTGAAGCTTTCTTT	CASNQQGATMNTEAFF
TRBD1	TRBJ2-3	TRBV19	TGTGCCAGTACCTTGGACAGGGGGCGAAGAGATACGCAGTATTTT	CASTLDRGRRDTQYF
NA	TRBJ2-7	TRBV6-6	TGTGCCAGCAGTTACGTTGCGGGGTCCTACGAGCAGTACTTC	CASSYVAGSYEQYF
TRBD1	TRBJ2-7	TRBV5-1	TGCGCCAGCAGCTTGGATGGCAGGGGGTCCTACGAGCAGTACTTC	CASSLDGRGSYEQYF
TRBD1	TRBJ1-3	TRBV28	TGTGCCAGCAGCCCTACGACGTGGCAGGGGGCGAGTCCAGCTGGAAACACCATATATTTT	CASSPTTWQGASPAGNTIYF
NA	TRBJ1-1	TRBV6-5	TGTGCCAGCAGTTACTGGGGTGAAGCTTTCTTT	CASSYWGEAFF
NA	TRBJ1-1	TRBV6-2/TRBV6-3	TGTGCCAGCAGCCGGGACGGACCCAATGAAGCTTTCTTT	CASSRDGPNEAFF
NA	TRBJ1-1	TRBV2	TGTGCCAGCACCTACTTGACTGAAGCTTTCTTT	CASTYLTEAFF